This TCR beta chain appears in the sequencing data of a study of human T cells and chemical hapten exposure. Study context: Reading of the patch tests, which applied 0.01% DPC to the upper back, occurred at 6 days.

This clonotype was counted only a few times. Its antigen is undetermined. Attachment of unique molecular identifiers to individual cDNA molecules was performed in the library. TCRdb fed the RACE reads into MiXCR, producing one record per CDR3 protein. This table has roughly 380,000 distinct CDR3 sequences, roughly 6% appearing once. CDR3 size: 13 residues. Germline V gives CDR1 MDHEN, CDR2 SYDVKM. The germline V and J ends were trimmed by 4 bases and 5 bases, with 11 bases remaining between them. Study findings and constraints: Because all patients had alopecia, their immune responses might differ from healthy ones.

Time point in this sample: patch test 2, 6 weeks after DPC sensitization. Regarding treatment: therapeutic diphenylcyclopropenone sensitization with weekly scalp DPC. Alopecia patients between 18 and 70 years old and suitable for DPC were used as donors. The sequence derives from a woman between 18 and 29 years old with alopecia areata. Some clones in this sample may be carry-over from other donors' samples. This specimen was whole blood, taken in connection with sensitization to the hapten diphenylcyclopropenone (DPC). This sequence joins TRBV28 and TRBJ1-1; D unresolved. CDR3 coding DNA: TGTGCCAGCAGTTATCCGGGGAAGACTGAAGCTTTCTTT. Amino acids: CASSYPGKTEAFF.